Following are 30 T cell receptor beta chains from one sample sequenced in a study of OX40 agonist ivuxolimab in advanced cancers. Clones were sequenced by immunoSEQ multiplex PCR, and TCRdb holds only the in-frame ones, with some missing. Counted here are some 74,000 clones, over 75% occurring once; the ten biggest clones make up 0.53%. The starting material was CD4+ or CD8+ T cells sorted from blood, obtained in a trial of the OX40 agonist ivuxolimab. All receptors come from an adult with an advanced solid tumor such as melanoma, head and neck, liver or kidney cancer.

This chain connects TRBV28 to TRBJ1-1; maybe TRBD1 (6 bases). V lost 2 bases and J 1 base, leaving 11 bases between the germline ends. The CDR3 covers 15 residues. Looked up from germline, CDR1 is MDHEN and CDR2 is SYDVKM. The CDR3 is CASSLGGAGNTEAFF. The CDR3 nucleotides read TGTGCCAGCAGTTTAGGGGGGGCTGGGAACACTGAAGCTTTCTTT.

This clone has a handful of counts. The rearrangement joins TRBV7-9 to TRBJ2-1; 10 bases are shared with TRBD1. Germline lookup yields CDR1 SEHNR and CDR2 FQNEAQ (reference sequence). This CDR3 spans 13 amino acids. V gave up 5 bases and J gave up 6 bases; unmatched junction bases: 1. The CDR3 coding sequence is TGTGCCAGCAGCCGGGACAGGGGCAATGAGCAGTTCTTC. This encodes CASSRDRGNEQFF.

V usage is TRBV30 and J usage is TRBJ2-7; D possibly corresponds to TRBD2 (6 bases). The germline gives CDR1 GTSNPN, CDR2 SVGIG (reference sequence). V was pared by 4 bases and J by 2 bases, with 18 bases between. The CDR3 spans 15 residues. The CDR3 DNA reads TGTGCCTGGAACTTGGAGGGACTGGGAGCCTACGAGCAGTACTTC. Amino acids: CAWNLEGLGAYEQYF. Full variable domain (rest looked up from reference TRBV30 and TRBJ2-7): SQTIHQWPATLVQPVGSPLSLECTVEGTSNPNLYWYRQAAGRGLQLLFYSVGIGQISSEVPQNLSASRPQDRQFILSSKKLLLSDSGFYLCAWNLEGLGAYEQYFGPGTRLTVT.

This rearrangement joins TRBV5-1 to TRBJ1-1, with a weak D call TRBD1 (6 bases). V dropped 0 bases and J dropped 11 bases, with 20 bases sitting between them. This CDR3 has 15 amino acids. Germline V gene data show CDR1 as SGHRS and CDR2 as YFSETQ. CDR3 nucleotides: TGCGCCAGCAGCTTGGCTCCGGGACAAGCTTGGGAGGCTTTCTTT. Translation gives CASSLAPGQAWEAFF.

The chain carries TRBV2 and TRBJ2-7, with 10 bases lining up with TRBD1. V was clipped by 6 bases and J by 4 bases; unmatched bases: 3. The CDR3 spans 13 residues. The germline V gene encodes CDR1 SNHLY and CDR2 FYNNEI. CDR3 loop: CASSRTGGYEQYF. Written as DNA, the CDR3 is TGTGCCAGCAGCCGGACAGGGGGGTACGAGCAGTACTTC. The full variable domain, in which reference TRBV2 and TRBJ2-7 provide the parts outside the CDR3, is EPEVTQTPSHQVTQMGQEVILRCVPISNHLYFYWYRQILGQKVEFLVSFYNNEISEKSEIFDDQFSVERPDGSNFTLKIRSTKLEDSAMYFCASSRTGGYEQYFGPGTRLTVT.

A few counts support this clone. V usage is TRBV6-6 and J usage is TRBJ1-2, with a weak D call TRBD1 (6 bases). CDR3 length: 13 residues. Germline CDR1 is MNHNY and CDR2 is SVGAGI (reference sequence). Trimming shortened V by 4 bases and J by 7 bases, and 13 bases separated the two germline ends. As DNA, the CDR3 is TGTGCCAGCAGTTTACAGGGTATGGGTGGCTACACCTTC. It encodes CASSLQGMGGYTF.

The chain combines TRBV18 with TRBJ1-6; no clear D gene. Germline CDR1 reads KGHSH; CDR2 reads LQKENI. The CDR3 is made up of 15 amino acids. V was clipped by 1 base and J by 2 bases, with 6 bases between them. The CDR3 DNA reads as TGTGCCAGCTCACCACTGGGGACCTATAATTCACCCCTCCACTTT. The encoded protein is CASSPLGTYNSPLHF.

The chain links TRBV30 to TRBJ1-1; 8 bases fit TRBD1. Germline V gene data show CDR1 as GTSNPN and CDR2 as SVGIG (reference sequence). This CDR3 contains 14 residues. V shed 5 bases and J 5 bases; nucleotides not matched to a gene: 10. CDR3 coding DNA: TGTGCCTGGGGGAGTCAGGGGGCATGGACTGAAGCTTTCTTT. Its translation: CAWGSQGAWTEAFF.

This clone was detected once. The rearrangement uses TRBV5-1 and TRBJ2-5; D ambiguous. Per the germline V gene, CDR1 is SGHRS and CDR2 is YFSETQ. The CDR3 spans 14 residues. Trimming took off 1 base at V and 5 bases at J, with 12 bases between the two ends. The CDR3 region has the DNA TGCGCCAGCAGCTTGTCAGGTTTGGGGGAGACCCAGTACTTC. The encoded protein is CASSLSGLGETQYF.

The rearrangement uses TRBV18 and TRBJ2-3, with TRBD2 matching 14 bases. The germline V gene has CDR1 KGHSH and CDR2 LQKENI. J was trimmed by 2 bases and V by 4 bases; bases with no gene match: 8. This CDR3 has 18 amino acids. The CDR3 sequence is CASSLTSGRAPLTDTQYF. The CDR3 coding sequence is TGTGCCAGCTCACTGACTAGCGGGAGGGCCCCCCTCACAGATACGCAGTATTTT.

The DNA for the CDR3 is TGCAGCGTTGAAAGTAGCATGAACACTGAAGCTTTCTTT. Protein: CSVESSMNTEAFF. The chain employs TRBV29-1 and TRBJ1-1; D remains unclear. This CDR3 spans 13 amino acids. Looked up from germline, CDR1 is SQVTM and CDR2 is ANQGSEA. V lost 2 bases, J lost 0 bases, and 7 bases lay in between.

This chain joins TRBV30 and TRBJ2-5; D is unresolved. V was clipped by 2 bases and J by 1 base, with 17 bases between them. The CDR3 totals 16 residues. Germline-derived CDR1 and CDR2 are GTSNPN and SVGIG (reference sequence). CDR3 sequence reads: CAWSRRNQYRQETQYF. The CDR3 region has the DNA TGTGCCTGGAGTCGACGAAACCAGTACCGCCAAGAGACCCAGTACTTC.

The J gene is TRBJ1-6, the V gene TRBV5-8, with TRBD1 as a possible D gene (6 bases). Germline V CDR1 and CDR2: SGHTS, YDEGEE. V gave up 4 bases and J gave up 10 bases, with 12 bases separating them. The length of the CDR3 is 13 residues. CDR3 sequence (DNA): TGTGCCAGCAGCATACAGGGTAACTCACCCCTCCACTTT. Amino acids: CASSIQGNSPLHF.

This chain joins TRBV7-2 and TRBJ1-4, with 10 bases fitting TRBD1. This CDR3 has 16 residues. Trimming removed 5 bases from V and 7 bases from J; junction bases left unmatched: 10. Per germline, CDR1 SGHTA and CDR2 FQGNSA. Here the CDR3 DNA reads TGTGCCAGCAGCCGGGACAGGGGAATTTTGGCTGAAAAACTGTTTTTT. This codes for CASSRDRGILAEKLFF.

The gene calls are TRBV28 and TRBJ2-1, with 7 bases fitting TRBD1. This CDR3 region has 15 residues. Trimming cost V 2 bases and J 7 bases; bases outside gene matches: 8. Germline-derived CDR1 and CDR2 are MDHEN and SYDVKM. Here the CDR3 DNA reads TGTGCCAGCAGTTTAAGGGACAGCGTGGGGAATGAGCAGTTCTTC. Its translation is CASSLRDSVGNEQFF.

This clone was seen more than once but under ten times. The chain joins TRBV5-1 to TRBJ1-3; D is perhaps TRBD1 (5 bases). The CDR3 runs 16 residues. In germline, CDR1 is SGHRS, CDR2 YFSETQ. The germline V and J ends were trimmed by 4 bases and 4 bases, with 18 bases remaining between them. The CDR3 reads CASSGGLNSLGNTIYF. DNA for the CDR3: TGCGCCAGCAGCGGGGGACTCAATTCCCTAGGAAACACCATATATTTT.

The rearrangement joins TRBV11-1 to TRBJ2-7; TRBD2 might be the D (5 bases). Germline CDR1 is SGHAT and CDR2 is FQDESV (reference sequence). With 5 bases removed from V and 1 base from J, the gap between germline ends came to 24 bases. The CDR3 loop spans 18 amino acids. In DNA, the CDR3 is TGTGCCAGCAGCCCCAGGATCGGGATCCTACGGATGTCCTACGAGCAGTACTTC. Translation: CASSPRIGILRMSYEQYF.

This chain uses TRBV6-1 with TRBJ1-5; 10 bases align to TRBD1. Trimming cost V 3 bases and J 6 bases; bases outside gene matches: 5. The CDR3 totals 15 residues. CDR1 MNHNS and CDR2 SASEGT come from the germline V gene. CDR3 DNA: TGTGCCAGCAGTGAGGACAGGGGGTCCGGTCAGCCCCAGCATTTT. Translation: CASSEDRGSGQPQHF.

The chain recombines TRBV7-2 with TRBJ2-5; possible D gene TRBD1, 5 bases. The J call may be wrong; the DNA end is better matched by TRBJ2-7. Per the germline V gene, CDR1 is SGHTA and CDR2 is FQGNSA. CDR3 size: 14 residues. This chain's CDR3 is CASSLKPDSYEQYF. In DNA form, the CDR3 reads TGTGCCAGCAGCTTGAAGCCCGACAGCTACGAGCAGTACTTC.

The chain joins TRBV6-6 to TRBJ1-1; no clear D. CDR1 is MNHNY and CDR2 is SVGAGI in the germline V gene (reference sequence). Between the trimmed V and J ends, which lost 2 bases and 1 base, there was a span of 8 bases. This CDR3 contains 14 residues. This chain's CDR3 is CASSYAERNTEAFF. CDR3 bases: TGTGCCAGCAGTTACGCAGAGAGGAACACTGAAGCTTTCTTT.

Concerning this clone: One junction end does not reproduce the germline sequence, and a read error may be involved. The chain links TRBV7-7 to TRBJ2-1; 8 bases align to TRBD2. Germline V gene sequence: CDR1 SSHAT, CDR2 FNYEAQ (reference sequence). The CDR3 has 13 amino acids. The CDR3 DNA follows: TGTGCTAGCAGCTTAAGTAGCGGGGATGAGCAGTTCTTC. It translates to CASSLSSGDEQFF.

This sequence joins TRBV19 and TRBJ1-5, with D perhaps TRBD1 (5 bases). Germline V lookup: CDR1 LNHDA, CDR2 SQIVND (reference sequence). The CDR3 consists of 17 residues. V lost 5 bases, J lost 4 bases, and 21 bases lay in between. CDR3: CASSPTLGQGGNQPQHF. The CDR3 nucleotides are TGTGCCAGTAGTCCTACCCTCGGCCAGGGTGGAAATCAGCCCCAGCATTTT.

CDR3 amino acids: CASSSTGTGGSEQYF. The CDR3 DNA sequence: TGTGCCAGCAGCTCGACCGGGACAGGGGGGAGCGAGCAGTACTTC. V is TRBV7-2 and J is TRBJ2-7; TRBD1 agrees at 11 bases. Germline V CDR1 and CDR2: SGHTA, FQGNSA. Germline trimming cut 4 bases from V and 6 bases from J; bases unmatched to any gene: 8. The CDR3 loop spans 15 amino acids.

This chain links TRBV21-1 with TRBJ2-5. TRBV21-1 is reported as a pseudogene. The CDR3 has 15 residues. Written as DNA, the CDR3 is TGTGCCAGCAGAAAAACACCGGGCGTCCAAGAGACCCAGTACTTC. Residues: CASRKTPGVQETQYF.

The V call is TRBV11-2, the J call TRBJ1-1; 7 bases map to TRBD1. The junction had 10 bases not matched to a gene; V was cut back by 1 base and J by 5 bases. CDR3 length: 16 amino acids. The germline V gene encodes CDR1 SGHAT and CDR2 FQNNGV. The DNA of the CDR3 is TGTGCCAGCAGCTTAGCCGGCCGGGACAGAGGTACTGAAGCTTTCTTT. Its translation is CASSLAGRDRGTEAFF.

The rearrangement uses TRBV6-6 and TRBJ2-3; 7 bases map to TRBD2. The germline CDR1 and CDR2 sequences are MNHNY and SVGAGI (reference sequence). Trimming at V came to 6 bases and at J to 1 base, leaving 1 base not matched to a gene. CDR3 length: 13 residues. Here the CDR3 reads CASSLAGTDTQYF. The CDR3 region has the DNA TGTGCCAGCAGCCTAGCGGGCACAGATACGCAGTATTTT.

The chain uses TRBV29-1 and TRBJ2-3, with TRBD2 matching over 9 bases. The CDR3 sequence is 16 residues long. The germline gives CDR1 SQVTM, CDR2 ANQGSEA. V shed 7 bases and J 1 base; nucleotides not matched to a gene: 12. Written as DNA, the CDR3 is TGCAGCGCAAGGGGCCTAGCGGGATTGGGCACAGATACGCAGTATTTT. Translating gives CSARGLAGLGTDTQYF.

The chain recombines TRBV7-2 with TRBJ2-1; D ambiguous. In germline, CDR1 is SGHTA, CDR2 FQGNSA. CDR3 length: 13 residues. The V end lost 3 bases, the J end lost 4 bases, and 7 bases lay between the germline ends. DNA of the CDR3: TGTGCCAGCAGCTTCACGGCTTACAATGAGCAGTTCTTC. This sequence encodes CASSFTAYNEQFF.

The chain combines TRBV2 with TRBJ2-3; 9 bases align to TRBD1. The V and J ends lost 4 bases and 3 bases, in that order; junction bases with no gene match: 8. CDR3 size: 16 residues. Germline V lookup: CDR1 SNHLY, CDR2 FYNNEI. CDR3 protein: CASSVKGQGGTDTQYF. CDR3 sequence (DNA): TGTGCCAGCAGTGTAAAGGGACAGGGAGGGACAGATACGCAGTATTTT.

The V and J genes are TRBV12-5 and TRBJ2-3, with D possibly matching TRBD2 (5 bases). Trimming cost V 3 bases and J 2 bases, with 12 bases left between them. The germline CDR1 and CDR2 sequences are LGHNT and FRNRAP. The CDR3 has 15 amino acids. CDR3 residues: CASGFGGRLTDTQYF. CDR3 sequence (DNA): TGTGCTAGTGGTTTTGGAGGACGGCTCACAGATACGCAGTATTTT.